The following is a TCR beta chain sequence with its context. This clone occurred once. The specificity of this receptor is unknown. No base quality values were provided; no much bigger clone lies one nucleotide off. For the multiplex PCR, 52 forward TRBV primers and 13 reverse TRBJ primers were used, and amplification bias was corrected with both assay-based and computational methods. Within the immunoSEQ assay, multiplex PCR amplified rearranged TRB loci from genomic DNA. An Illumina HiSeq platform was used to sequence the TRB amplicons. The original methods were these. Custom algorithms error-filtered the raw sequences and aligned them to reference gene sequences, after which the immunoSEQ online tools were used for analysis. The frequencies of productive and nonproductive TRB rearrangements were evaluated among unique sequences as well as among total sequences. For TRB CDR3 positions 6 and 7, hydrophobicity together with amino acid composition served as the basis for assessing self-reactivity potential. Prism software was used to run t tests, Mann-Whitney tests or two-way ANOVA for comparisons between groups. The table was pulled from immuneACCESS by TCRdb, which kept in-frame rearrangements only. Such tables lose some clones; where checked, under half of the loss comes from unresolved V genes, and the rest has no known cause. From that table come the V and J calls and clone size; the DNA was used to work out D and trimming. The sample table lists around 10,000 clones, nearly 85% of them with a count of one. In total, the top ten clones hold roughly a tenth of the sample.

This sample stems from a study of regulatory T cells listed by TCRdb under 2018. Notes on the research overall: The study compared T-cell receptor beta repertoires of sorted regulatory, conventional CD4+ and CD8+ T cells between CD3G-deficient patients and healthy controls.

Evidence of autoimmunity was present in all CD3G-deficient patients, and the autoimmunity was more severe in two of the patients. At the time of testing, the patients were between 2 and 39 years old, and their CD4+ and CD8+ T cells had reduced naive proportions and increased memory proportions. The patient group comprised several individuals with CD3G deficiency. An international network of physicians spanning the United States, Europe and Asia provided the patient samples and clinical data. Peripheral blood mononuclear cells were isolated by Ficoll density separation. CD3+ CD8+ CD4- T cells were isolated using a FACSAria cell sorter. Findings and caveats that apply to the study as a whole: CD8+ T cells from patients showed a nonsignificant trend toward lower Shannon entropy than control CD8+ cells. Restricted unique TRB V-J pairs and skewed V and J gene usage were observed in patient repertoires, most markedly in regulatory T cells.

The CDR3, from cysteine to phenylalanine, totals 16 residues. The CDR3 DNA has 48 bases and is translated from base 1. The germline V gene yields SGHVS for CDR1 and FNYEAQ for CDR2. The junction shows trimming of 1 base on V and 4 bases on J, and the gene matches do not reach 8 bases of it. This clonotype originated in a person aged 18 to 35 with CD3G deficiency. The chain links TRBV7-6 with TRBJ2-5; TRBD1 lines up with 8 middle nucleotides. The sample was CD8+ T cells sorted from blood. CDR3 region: CASSLGAGGYGETQYF. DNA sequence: TGTGCCAGCAGCTTAGGGGCAGGGGGCTATGGAGAGACCCAGTACTTC.